A selection of T cell receptor beta chains follows, all from one sample in a study of T cells in Graves' hyperthyroidism and ophthalmopathy. TCRdb ran MiXCR on the multiplex PCR reads and lists one entry per CDR3 protein. The sample has around 200,000 distinct CDR3 sequences, over 15% seen once. The source material was blood. Source of these receptors: a woman aged 45 to 65 with Graves' hyperthyroidism. CDR3s include the opening cysteine and the closing phenylalanine or tryptophan. The order of the fields is J gene, D gene, V gene, clone size, CDR3 protein, CDR3 DNA. A D gene is named only where the DNA matches it firmly. The size of a clone is reported for some rows only, either as once, few or many, or as a class for expanded clones.

j_call: TRBJ1-1
d_call: NA
v_call: TRBV18
clone_size: NA
cdr3_aa: CASSPSVRGSTEAFF
cdr3_nt: TGTGCCAGCTCACCAAGTGTAAGAGGCTCCACTGAAGCTTTCTTT

j_call: TRBJ2-3
d_call: NA
v_call: TRBV9
clone_size: many
cdr3_aa: CASSTNRGGGTDTQYF
cdr3_nt: TGTGCCAGCAGCACAAACAGGGGAGGGGGCACAGATACGCAGTATTTT

j_call: TRBJ2-5
d_call: TRBD2
v_call: TRBV9
clone_size: NA
cdr3_aa: CASSVGGAGGPQETQYF
cdr3_nt: TGTGCCAGCAGCGTAGGGGGAGCGGGGGGACCGCAAGAGACCCAGTACTTC

j_call: TRBJ2-1
d_call: TRBD2
v_call: TRBV27
clone_size: many
cdr3_aa: CASRWTGLAGGNEQFF
cdr3_nt: TGTGCCAGCAGATGGACTGGACTAGCGGGCGGAAATGAGCAGTTCTTC

j_call: TRBJ2-3
d_call: TRBD1
v_call: TRBV4-1
clone_size: many
cdr3_aa: CASSLDRGTDTQYF
cdr3_nt: TGCGCCAGCAGCCTGGACAGGGGCACAGATACGCAGTATTTT

j_call: TRBJ2-5
d_call: NA
v_call: TRBV2
clone_size: many
cdr3_aa: CASKEDVKTQYF
cdr3_nt: TGTGCCAGCAAGGAGGATGTGAAGACCCAGTACTTC

j_call: TRBJ2-1
d_call: NA
v_call: TRBV7-7
clone_size: many
cdr3_aa: CASSLGWGGRGYNEQFF
cdr3_nt: TGTGCTAGCAGCTTAGGTTGGGGGGGCCGAGGGTACAATGAGCAGTTCTTC

j_call: TRBJ1-1
d_call: NA
v_call: TRBV2
clone_size: NA
cdr3_aa: CASERGVNTEAFF
cdr3_nt: TGTGCCAGCGAGCGGGGGGTGAACACTGAAGCTTTCTTT

j_call: TRBJ2-7
d_call: TRBD2
v_call: TRBV10-3
clone_size: many
cdr3_aa: CAISFTSGSNYEQYF
cdr3_nt: TGTGCCATCAGCTTCACTAGCGGGAGTAACTACGAGCAGTACTTC

j_call: TRBJ2-3
d_call: NA
v_call: TRBV4-1
clone_size: NA
cdr3_aa: CASSQVRVTDTQYF
cdr3_nt: TGCGCCAGCAGCCAAGTGAGGGTCACAGATACGCAGTATTTT

j_call: TRBJ2-3
d_call: NA
v_call: TRBV24-1
clone_size: many
cdr3_aa: CATSRRETSTDTQYF
cdr3_nt: TGTGCCACCAGTCGACGGGAAACGAGCACAGATACGCAGTATTTT

j_call: TRBJ1-5
d_call: TRBD1
v_call: TRBV20-1
clone_size: many
cdr3_aa: CSATDRGGSNQPQHF
cdr3_nt: TGCAGTGCTACGGACAGGGGGGGTAGCAATCAGCCCCAGCATTTT

j_call: TRBJ2-5
d_call: TRBD2
v_call: TRBV28
clone_size: NA
cdr3_aa: CASSLDQTSYHQETQYF
cdr3_nt: TGTGCCAGCAGCTTAGATCAGACTAGCTACCACCAAGAGACCCAGTACTTC

j_call: TRBJ1-1
d_call: NA
v_call: TRBV6-1
clone_size: many
cdr3_aa: CASAWDPRMPAFF
cdr3_nt: TGTGCCAGCGCCTGGGACCCGAGGATGCCCGCTTTCTTT

j_call: TRBJ1-2
d_call: NA
v_call: TRBV10-3
clone_size: NA
cdr3_aa: CAISEVGTKDNYGYTF
cdr3_nt: TGTGCCATCAGTGAAGTTGGGACAAAAGATAACTATGGCTACACCTTC